This T cell receptor (beta chain) was captured by sequencing in a study of regulatory T cells in long-lasting Graves disease. Study outcomes and limitations: TRBV28, TRBJ1-2 and TRBJ2-5 emerged as the favored segments in persistent disease.

In this sample, this clonotype turned up a few times. The antigen is unknown. This CDR3 spans 15 amino acids. V was shortened by 8 bases and J by 1 base, with 14 bases between the two germline ends. Germline V gene lookup returns CDR1 MDHEN and CDR2 SYDVKM. iRepertoire HTBI primers and Arm-PCR of CDR3 regions built TCR beta libraries. Each CDR3 protein gets one entry after TCRdb re-called the multiplex PCR reads with MiXCR. The table lists 450,000 to 700,000 distinct CDR3 sequences, 13% of them singletons, with about 9.1% in the top ten. Time point indicated: newly diagnosed GD, antithyroid drugs for less than 3 months. From PBMCs, RNA was extracted and then used to make the TCR library. The data also belong to a second study, concerning T cells in Graves' hyperthyroidism and ophthalmopathy.

This TCR was recovered from a man aged 25-45 years with Graves disease. The V gene is TRBV28, the J gene TRBJ2-2, with unresolved D. The source material was peripheral blood mononuclear cells (PBMCs), sampled at new diagnosis, from a patient treated with antithyroid drugs. CDR3 sequence (DNA): TGTGCCAGCTCGGTGGCGAGCTTGAACACCGGGGAGCTGTTTTTT. This gives the protein CASSVASLNTGELFF.